Sequencing of this T cell receptor (beta chain) was carried out in a study of blood T cell repertoires in COVID-19. V lost 8 bases, J lost 7 bases, and 5 bases stayed unmatched. The length of the CDR3 is 13 residues. CDR1 and CDR2 (germline): SNHLY, FYNNEI. The assay was immunoSEQ multiplex PCR, and TCRdb's table has in-frame clones only and misses some. There are about 270,000 clones in the sample; over 80% occur only once, and roughly 4% lies in the top ten. Material: PBMCs or T cells enriched from blood (not recorded which). The sequence derives from a woman in her 30s with acute COVID-19. V gene TRBV2 combines with J gene TRBJ1-6, with 7 bases lining up with TRBD1. CDR3 in amino acids: CASLGTANSPLHF. For the CDR3, the DNA is TGTGCCAGCCTTGGGACAGCGAATTCACCCCTCCACTTT.